The sequence of this TCR beta chain was determined in a study of T cell responses to AZD1222 COVID-19 vaccine. Germline values: CDR1 LNHDA, CDR2 SQIVND (reference sequence). The CDR3 consists of 14 residues. V lost 5 bases and J 0 bases, leaving 10 bases between the germline ends. The assay was immunoSEQ multiplex PCR, and TCRdb's table has in-frame clones only and misses some. The sample lists just under 35,000 clones, about 88% occurring once. The J gene is TRBJ1-1, the V gene TRBV19; D is possibly TRBD1 (5 bases). This sequence was found in an adult in good health. The source material was peripheral blood, sampled on day 0 of AZD1222 vaccination. Here the CDR3 reads CASSPDMMNTEAFF. The CDR3 nucleotides read TGTGCCAGTAGTCCGGACATGATGAACACTGAAGCTTTCTTT. Full variable domain (remainder filled in from reference TRBV19 and TRBJ1-1): DGGITQSPKYLFRKEGQNVTLSCEQNLNHDAMYWYRQDPGQGLRLIYYSQIVNDFQKGDIAEGYSVSREKKESFPLTVTSAQKNPTAFYLCASSPDMMNTEAFFGQGTRLTVV.